This T cell receptor beta chain was recovered during a study of blood T cell repertoires in COVID-19. Looking at the study overall: T cells, B-cell-depleted T cells, or PBMCs provided the cDNA or gDNA that served as material.

With 0 bases removed from V and 4 bases from J, the gap between germline ends came to 14 bases. Germline CDR1 SGDLS, CDR2 YYNGEE. This CDR3 spans 16 amino acids. Generated by immunoSEQ multiplex PCR, the TCRdb table keeps only in-frame clones and is missing some. This table has some 170,000 clones, about 88% appearing once. The V gene is TRBV9, the J gene TRBJ1-3; D perhaps matches TRBD1 (5 bases). This clonotype originated in a man between 40 and 49 years old with acute or convalescent COVID-19. The material sequenced was peripheral blood. CDR3 sequence: CASSVGLGQGGNTIYF. The CDR3 nucleotides are TGTGCCAGCAGCGTAGGGCTGGGGCAAGGCGGAAACACCATATATTTT.